Listed here are 21 T cell receptor beta chains from one sample, sequenced in a study of blood T cells in healthy people across ages. PCR was performed a second time for about 7 to 12 cycles using a sample-barcoded 5' primer and a J-beta primer mix. TCRdb re-analysed the 5' RACE reads in MiXCR, keeping a single row per CDR3 protein. The sample gives just over 800,000 distinct CDR3 sequences, 62% of which show up once; about 27% is in the top ten. Sequenced material: blood. The receptor source for this set is a man aged 25 to 40 in good health.

The chain is built from TRBV20-1 and TRBJ1-1; D is uncertain. CDR1 is DFQATT, CDR2 SNEGSKA, per germline (reference sequence). The CDR3 contains 14 residues. V gave up 0 bases and J gave up 1 base, with 9 bases separating them. CDR3 nucleotides: TGCAGTGCTAGAGATGTCAGAAAGAACACTGAAGCTTTCTTT. Amino acids: CSARDVRKNTEAFF.

This chain links TRBV6-1 with TRBJ1-5; D gene uncertain. The CDR3 length is 16 residues. Germline CDR1 and CDR2: MNHNS and SASEGT. Between the trimmed V and J ends, which lost 3 bases and 4 bases, there was a span of 16 bases. The CDR3 DNA is TGTGCCAGCAGTGAGGAAGCGTTTTGGTTGAATCAGCCCCAGCATTTT. Translation gives CASSEEAFWLNQPQHF.

The sample holds a few counts of this clonotype. This sequence joins TRBV9 and TRBJ2-7; D unresolved. V was pared by 0 bases and J by 1 base, with 11 bases between. This CDR3 spans 15 amino acids. Germline lookup yields CDR1 SGDLS and CDR2 YYNGEE. CDR3 nucleotides: TGTGCCAGCAGCGTAGGGTTTGGGTATTCCTACGAGCAGTACTTC. This translates into CASSVGFGYSYEQYF.

J is TRBJ2-4 and V is TRBV4-1; the D gene could be TRBD1 or TRBD2 (6 bases each). The DNA end is a closer match to TRBJ2-7, so the J assignment may be wrong. The CDR3 runs to 13 residues. Germline loops: CDR1 MGHRA, CDR2 YSYEKL. For the CDR3, the DNA is TGCGCCAGCAGCCAAGAAAGGGGGGTCGAGCAGTACTTC. It codes for CASSQERGVEQYF.

This clonotype was seen many times. V usage is TRBV5-4 and J usage is TRBJ2-3; 8 nucleotides line up with TRBD1. The CDR3 is 15 amino acids. V was pared by 1 base and J by 4 bases, with 5 bases of the junction left unmatched. CDR1 is SGHNT and CDR2 is YYREEE in the germline V gene (reference sequence). Here the CDR3 reads CASSLIDRGPDTQYF. The CDR3 nucleotides are TGTGCCAGCAGCTTGATCGACAGGGGCCCAGATACGCAGTATTTT.

V usage is TRBV12-3 or TRBV12-4 and J usage is TRBJ2-3; D ambiguous. The CDR3 extends over 14 amino acids. Trimming cost V 5 bases and J 0 bases, with 9 bases left between them. Here the CDR3 DNA reads TGTGCCAGCAGTCCAACCTCAAGCACAGATACGCAGTATTTT. Its translation is CASSPTSSTDTQYF.

V is TRBV28 and J is TRBJ2-5; D remains ambiguous. TRBJ2-1 explains the end of the DNA better; the J call may be wrong. From germline, CDR1 is MDHEN and CDR2 SYDVKM. The CDR3 is 14 amino acids. This chain's CDR3 is CASSKGISQETQFF. The DNA for the CDR3 is TGTGCCAGCAGCAAAGGGATTTCCCAAGAGACCCAGTTCTTC.

This rearrangement joins TRBV6-2 or TRBV6-3 to TRBJ1-6; D call uncertain. CDR3 length: 16 residues. V was shortened by 2 bases and J by 0 bases, with 8 bases between the two germline ends. The V gene's germline CDR1 is MNHEY and CDR2 SVGEGT. DNA for the CDR3: TGTGCCAGCAGTTACCCATCCTACTCCTATAATTCACCCCTCCACTTT. It specifies CASSYPSYSYNSPLHF.

The gene calls are TRBV27 and TRBJ2-5; 8 bases line up with TRBD1. Per the germline V gene, CDR1 is MNHEY and CDR2 is SMNVEV (reference sequence). J was trimmed by 11 bases and V by 5 bases; bases with no gene match: 16. This CDR3 region has 15 residues. The CDR3 DNA reads as TGTGCCAGCAGTCCGAGGGACAGGAGCTCGGGGGAGCAGTACTTC. As protein: CASSPRDRSSGEQYF.

The chain carries TRBV9 and TRBJ2-7, with D perhaps matching TRBD1 or TRBD2 (5 bases each). The V end was cut by 4 bases, the J end by 0 bases, with 14 bases between. This CDR3 contains 15 residues. Germline-derived CDR1 and CDR2 are SGDLS and YYNGEE. The CDR3 reads CASSTTGTVSYEQYF. The CDR3 coding sequence is TGTGCCAGCAGCACGACCGGGACGGTCTCCTACGAGCAGTACTTC.

The gene calls are TRBV28 and TRBJ2-2; D remains ambiguous. CDR3 length: 14 residues. Per germline, CDR1 MDHEN and CDR2 SYDVKM. V was clipped by 6 bases and J by 5 bases, with 13 bases between them. The CDR3 protein is CASSLQTVTGELFF. DNA of the CDR3: TGTGCCAGCAGCCTCCAGACGGTGACCGGGGAGCTGTTTTTT. The entire variable domain, with the rest obtained from reference TRBV28 and TRBJ2-2, is as follows: DVKVTQSSRYLVKRTGEKVFLECVQDMDHENMFWYRQDPGLGLRLIYFSYDVKMKEKGDIPEGYSVSREKKERFSLILESASTNQTSMYLCASSLQTVTGELFFGEGSRLTVL.

The chain joins TRBV4-3 to TRBJ1-2; D unclear. The V gene's germline CDR1 is LGHNA and CDR2 YSLEER. CDR3 length: 16 residues. V shed 4 bases and J shed 1 base, with 16 bases lying between them. This CDR3 is CASSPSESGFNYGYTF. The CDR3 region has the DNA TGCGCCAGCAGCCCTTCGGAGTCAGGTTTTAACTATGGCTACACCTTC.

The CDR3 DNA follows: TGTGCCAGCAGTTTTGCGACGTTTAGCTCCTACGAGCAGTACTTC. It codes for CASSFATFSSYEQYF. The chain links TRBV28 to TRBJ2-7; D is undetermined. The CDR3 is 15 amino acids. In germline, CDR1 is MDHEN, CDR2 SYDVKM. Deletions cut 3 bases from V and 0 bases from J, with 12 bases between.

This chain connects TRBV7-2 to TRBJ2-5; TRBD2 matches 8 bases. Per the germline V gene, CDR1 is SGHTA and CDR2 is FQGNSA. V gave up 4 bases and J gave up 4 bases; unmatched junction bases: 8. The CDR3 sequence is 15 residues long. The CDR3 DNA sequence: TGTGCCAGCAGCTCGATCGGGGGGGCCGTAGAGACCCAGTACTTC. Its protein product is CASSSIGGAVETQYF. The full variable domain, completed using reference TRBV7-2 and TRBJ2-5, is GAGVSQSPSNKVTEKGKDVELRCDPISGHTALYWYRQSLGQGLEFLIYFQGNSAPDKSGLPSDRFSAERTGGSVSTLTIQRTQQEDSAVYLCASSSIGGAVETQYFGPGTRLLVL.

The rearrangement uses TRBV11-1 and TRBJ2-6, with TRBD1 matching 9 bases. The trim removed 8 bases at V and 2 bases at J, leaving 25 bases unmatched. The germline V gene encodes CDR1 SGHAT and CDR2 FQDESV (reference sequence). CDR3 length equals 22 residues. The CDR3 DNA reads as TGTGCCAGCGGAGTGGGTTTCGGGAAGACCGGGACAGGGACGACTGGGGCCAACGTCCTGACTTTC. This codes for CASGVGFGKTGTGTTGANVLTF.

The V and J genes are TRBV20-1 and TRBJ2-4, with D possibly called TRBD1 or TRBD2 (5 bases each). The V end was cut by 5 bases, the J end by 0 bases, with 11 bases between. Germline V gene sequence: CDR1 DFQATT, CDR2 SNEGSKA (reference sequence). This CDR3 contains 14 residues. CDR3: CSAVRDVAKNIQYF. The DNA for the CDR3 is TGCAGTGCTGTGAGGGACGTAGCCAAAAACATTCAGTACTTC.

The gene calls are TRBV15 and TRBJ1-6; D may be TRBD1 (6 bases). The V end was cut by 3 bases, the J end by 5 bases, with 11 bases between. Germline CDR1 LNHNV, CDR2 YYDKDF (reference sequence). The CDR3 extends over 15 amino acids. The CDR3 DNA reads TGTGCCACCAGCAGGACAGGTGCGAATAATTCACCCCTCCACTTT. Its translation is CATSRTGANNSPLHF. Full variable domain (remainder filled in from reference TRBV15 and TRBJ1-6): DAMVIQNPRYQVTQFGKPVTLSCSQTLNHNVMYWYQQKSSQAPKLLFHYYDKDFNNEADTPDNFQSRRPNTSFCFLDIRSPGLGDTAMYLCATSRTGANNSPLHFGNGTRLTVT.

The rearrangement uses TRBV2 and TRBJ2-5; tentative D call: TRBD1 (5 bases). This CDR3 spans 13 amino acids. Germline-derived CDR1 and CDR2 are SNHLY and FYNNEI. V lost 4 bases and J lost 3, with 9 bases in between. The CDR3 loop is CASSGPREETQYF. CDR3 DNA: TGTGCCAGCAGTGGCCCCAGGGAAGAGACCCAGTACTTC.

Of note for this clonotype: The junction does not match germline at one end; this may be a read error. The chain recombines TRBV7-2 with TRBJ1-5; 9 bases match TRBD1. The CDR3 has 14 amino acids. Germline V gene lookup returns CDR1 SGHTA and CDR2 FQGNSA. The CDR3 DNA is TGTGTCAGCAGCCCGCGGACAGGGGATCAGCCCCAGCATTTT. It translates to CVSSPRTGDQPQHF.

This clonotype was seen more than once but under ten times. This clone may be a read error of a much larger clone one base away. This chain links TRBV12-3 or TRBV12-4 with TRBJ2-1, with D possibly matching TRBD1 (7 bases). V was clipped by 5 bases and J by 8 bases, with 16 bases between them. CDR3 length: 14 amino acids. The CDR3, as DNA: TGTGCCAGCAGTGTAGGTGGAGGGGGCTATGAGCAGTTCTTC. Translated, it gives CASSVGGGGYEQFF.

The chain couples TRBV5-1 to TRBJ2-3, with 8 bases aligning to TRBD1. The germline gives CDR1 SGHRS, CDR2 YFSETQ. Germline trimming cut 4 bases from V and 2 bases from J; bases unmatched to any gene: 6. This CDR3 has 15 amino acids. The CDR3 bases are TGCGCCAGCAGCACCGGACAGGGAATCACAGATACGCAGTATTTT. This translates into CASSTGQGITDTQYF. Looking up the rest from reference TRBV5-1 and TRBJ2-3 gives the full variable domain: KAGVTQTPRYLIKTRGQQVTLSCSPISGHRSVSWYQQTPGQGLQFLFEYFSETQRNKGNFPGRFSGRQFSNSRSEMNVSTLELGDSALYLCASSTGQGITDTQYFGPGTRLTVL.